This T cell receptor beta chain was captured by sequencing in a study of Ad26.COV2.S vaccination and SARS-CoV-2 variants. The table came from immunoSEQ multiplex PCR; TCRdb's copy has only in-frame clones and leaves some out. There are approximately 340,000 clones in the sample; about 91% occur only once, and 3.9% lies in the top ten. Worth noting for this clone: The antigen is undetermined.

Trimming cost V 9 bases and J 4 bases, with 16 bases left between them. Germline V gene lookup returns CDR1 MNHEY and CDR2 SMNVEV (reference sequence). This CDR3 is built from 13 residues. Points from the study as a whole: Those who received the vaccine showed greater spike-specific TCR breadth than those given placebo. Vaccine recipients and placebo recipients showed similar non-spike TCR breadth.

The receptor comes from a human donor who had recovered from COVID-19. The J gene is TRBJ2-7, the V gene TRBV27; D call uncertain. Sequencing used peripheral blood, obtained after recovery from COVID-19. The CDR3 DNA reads TGTGCCAGAACAAGGCCCCGATCTTACGAGCAGTACTTC. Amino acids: CARTRPRSYEQYF.